These T cell receptor beta chains were read from a single sample in a study of response to subunit inactivated influenza vaccine. MiXCR, applied by TCRdb to the RT-PCR reads, yields one record per CDR3 protein. This sample carries 750,000 to 850,000 distinct CDR3 sequences, around 18% of them seen once, and the ten largest clones take about 11%. The sample was PBMCs from blood, taken roughly 5 days after vaccination. Every receptor here comes from a man aged 50 to 60 who received an inactivated influenza vaccine. The CDR3 runs from the conserved cysteine through the conserved F or W. A D gene is named only where the DNA matches it firmly. Clone size is given for some rows only: seen once, a few or many times, or a class if the clone is expanded.

clone_size j_call d_call v_call cdr3_nt cdr3_aa
NA TRBJ2-2 NA TRBV18 TGTGCCAGCTCACCGATAGGTACCGGGGAGCTGTTTTTT CASSPIGTGELFF
many TRBJ2-7 TRBD1 TRBV27 TGTGCCAGCAGTTTCGTAGGCGTGCAGGGGGCGGGCGAGCAGTACTTC CASSFVGVQGAGEQYF
few TRBJ2-1 NA TRBV12-3/TRBV12-4 TGTGCCAGCAGTTTTTCTTTCCATGAGCAGTTCTTC CASSFSFHEQFF
NA TRBJ2-2 NA TRBV5-1 TGCGCCAGCAGCTTGACAGGGACAAGAACCGGGGAGCTGTTTTTT CASSLTGTRTGELFF
few TRBJ1-2 TRBD1 TRBV12-3/TRBV12-4 TGTGCCAGCAGGGGAGACGGGACAGACTACACCTTC CASRGDGTDYTF
few TRBJ1-1 NA TRBV5-1 TGCGCCAGCAGCTTGGTTGGGGGGGCAAACACTGAAGCTTTCTTT CASSLVGGANTEAFF
few TRBJ2-5 TRBD2 TRBV4-3 TGCGCCAGCAGCCAAGAAGTAAGCGGGGGGCCTCAAGAGACCCAGTACTTC CASSQEVSGGPQETQYF
NA TRBJ2-3 TRBD2 TRBV18 TGTGCCAGCTCACCACGAGGTAGCGGGATTAGCACAGATACGCAGTATTTT CASSPRGSGISTDTQYF
NA TRBJ2-1 NA TRBV11-2 TGTGCCAGCAGCCCCTCCTATGGGAAGCGGAATGAGCAGTTCTTC CASSPSYGKRNEQFF
NA TRBJ2-7 NA TRBV9 TGTGCCAGCAGCGCCCCCTCCTCCTACGAGCAGTACTTC CASSAPSSYEQYF
few TRBJ2-5 TRBD2 TRBV4-1 TGCGCCAGCAGCCAAGGGGAGCGGGGGGATTGGGAGACCCAGTACTTC CASSQGERGDWETQYF
few TRBJ1-4 NA TRBV24-1 TGTGCCACCAGTGACCCTTGGACAGAGGGGAATGAAAAACTGTTTTTT CATSDPWTEGNEKLFF
NA TRBJ2-1 TRBD1 TRBV4-2 TGTGCCAGCAGCGCGACAGGGTTCGATGAGCAGTTCTTC CASSATGFDEQFF
many TRBJ2-7 TRBD2 TRBV6-2/TRBV6-3 TGTGCCAGCAACTTACGTCGGGGGGCCTACGAGCAGTACTTC CASNLRRGAYEQYF
NA TRBJ2-2 NA TRBV9 TGTGCCAGCAGCCCAACTAGCTACGACACCGGGGAGCTGTTTTTT CASSPTSYDTGELFF
NA TRBJ2-1 TRBD2 TRBV9 TGTGCCAGCAGCGTAGATCCCCGACTAGCGGGAGATCATGAGCAGTTCTTC CASSVDPRLAGDHEQFF
few TRBJ2-3 NA TRBV20-1 TGCAGTGCTAGTGCGACAAGCCCCAACTACACAGATACGCAGTATTTT CSASATSPNYTDTQYF
many TRBJ2-7 NA TRBV5-1 TGTGCCAGCAGTCCCGGTACCTACGAGCAGTACTTC CASSPGTYEQYF
NA TRBJ1-1 NA TRBV25-1 TGTGCCAGCAGTGAAACTACCAGGTTGGGCACTGAAGCTTTCTTT CASSETTRLGTEAFF
few TRBJ1-2 NA TRBV2 TGTGCCAGCATTCGGGCGGAAGTTAACTATGGCTACACCTTC CASIRAEVNYGYTF
few TRBJ2-5 TRBD2 TRBV5-6 TGTGCCAGCAGCTGGGCCGGGGGGGCTGAAGAGACCCAGTACTTC CASSWAGGAEETQYF
NA TRBJ2-5 NA TRBV28 TGTGCCAGCAGTTTATCCGGCAGGTTAGAGACCCAGTACTTC CASSLSGRLETQYF